The clone carrying this TCR beta chain was counted ten times or more. Its antigen is still unknown. Bone marrow was sampled from every patient at the time of active disease. This entry is derived from a study of read filtering for tumor transcriptome and immune sequencing. Study-level information: Revised staging placed fewer than ten patients in R-ISS I, roughly 16 in II, more than 5 in III.

Whole-study findings and limits: Compared with RNA-seq, IR-seq gave much higher clonotype depth and reliability.

Losses at the gene ends were 3 bases for V and 5 bases for J; bases not matched to a gene: 4. Looked up from germline, CDR1 is SQVTM and CDR2 is ANQGSEA. This CDR3 spans 13 amino acids. Molecular barcoded adaptors covering alpha/delta and beta/gamma chains were used on approximately 440 ng RNA. TCRdb processed the reads anew with MiXCR; each CDR3 protein has one entry. The sample holds some 130,000 distinct CDR3 sequences, around 13% seen once. Sequencing was carried out using a population of CD138-negative cells sorted from bone marrow. This sequence joins TRBV29-1 and TRBJ2-3; 8 nucleotides line up with TRBD1. This sequence originates from a donor at least 40 years old with multiple myeloma. This CDR3 is CSVETGELDTQYF. The CDR3 DNA reads as TGCAGCGTTGAGACAGGGGAATTAGATACGCAGTATTTT.